Given below is one TCR beta chain in context. No antigen is known for it. Alongside a J-beta primer mix, a sample-barcoded 5' primer served in a second PCR lasting roughly 6 to 11 cycles. TCRdb re-derived calls from the 5' RACE reads in MiXCR, one entry per CDR3 protein. Here the sample spans about 1.8 million distinct CDR3 sequences, roughly 49% being singletons. The sample is drawn from a study of blood T cells in healthy people across ages. Study details: About one barcoded beta molecule was captured per two T cells (by template switching).

V gave up 5 bases and J gave up 9 bases, with 7 bases separating them. The germline gives CDR1 SGHTA, CDR2 FQGNSA. The CDR3 totals 11 residues. Overall study results and limits: Relative to aged donors, long-lived donors carried more naive CD4+ cells and displayed higher diversity. Age advanced and TCR beta diversity per million T cells fell, roughly linearly.

The sample was blood. The chain recombines TRBV7-2 with TRBJ2-2; the D is unclear. This receptor was identified in a woman aged 35 to 49 in good health. CDR3 residues: CASSTGRELFF. DNA for the CDR3: TGTGCCAGCAGCACCGGACGGGAGCTGTTTTTT.